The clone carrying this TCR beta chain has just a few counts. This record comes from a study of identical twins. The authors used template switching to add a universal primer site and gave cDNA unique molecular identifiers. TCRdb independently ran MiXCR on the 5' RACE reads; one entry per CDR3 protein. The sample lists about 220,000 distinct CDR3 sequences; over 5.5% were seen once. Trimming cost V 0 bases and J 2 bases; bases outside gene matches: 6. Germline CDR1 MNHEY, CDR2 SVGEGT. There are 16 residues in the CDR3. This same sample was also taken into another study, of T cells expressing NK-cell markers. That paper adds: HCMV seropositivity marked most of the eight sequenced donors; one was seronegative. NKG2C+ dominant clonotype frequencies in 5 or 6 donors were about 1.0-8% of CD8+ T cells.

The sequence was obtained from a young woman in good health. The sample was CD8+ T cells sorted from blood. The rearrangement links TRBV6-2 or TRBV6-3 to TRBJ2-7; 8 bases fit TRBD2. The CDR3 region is CASSYSEAGGPYEQYF. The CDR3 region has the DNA TGTGCCAGCAGTTACTCGGAGGCGGGGGGCCCCTACGAGCAGTACTTC.